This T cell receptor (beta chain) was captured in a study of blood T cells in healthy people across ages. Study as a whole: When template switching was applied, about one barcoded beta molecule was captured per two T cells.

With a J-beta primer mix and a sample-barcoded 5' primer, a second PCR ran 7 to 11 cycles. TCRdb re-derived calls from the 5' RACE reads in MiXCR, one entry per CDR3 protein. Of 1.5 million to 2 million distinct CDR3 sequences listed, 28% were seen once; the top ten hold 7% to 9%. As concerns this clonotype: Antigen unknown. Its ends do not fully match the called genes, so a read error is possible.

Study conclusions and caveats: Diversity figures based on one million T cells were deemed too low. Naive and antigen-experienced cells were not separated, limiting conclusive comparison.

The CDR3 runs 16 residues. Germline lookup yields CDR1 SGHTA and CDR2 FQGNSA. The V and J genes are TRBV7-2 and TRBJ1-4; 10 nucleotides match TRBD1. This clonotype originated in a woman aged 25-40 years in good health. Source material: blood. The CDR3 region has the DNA TGTGCCAGCAGCTTAGAGCCGACAGGGGGCTACGAAAAACGGTTTTTT. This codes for CASSLEPTGGYEKRFF.